The clone carrying this T cell receptor (beta chain) was detected only a few times. As yet, its antigen is unknown. There are 12 residues in the CDR3. Looked up from germline, CDR1 is SNHLY and CDR2 is FYNNEI. Germline trimming cut 8 bases from V and 8 bases from J; bases unmatched to any gene: 5. The data are from a study of cytomegalovirus exposure and HLA in healthy donors. Study-level findings and limits: Several of the most significant clusters were apparently associated with common viral pathogens in a later analysis.

The PCR made use of 60 Vbeta and 13 Jbeta primers. Sequenced by immunoSEQ multiplex PCR; TCRdb stores in-frame clones only, minus some. The data show roughly 130,000 clones, approximately 70% seen once. J is TRBJ1-4 and V is TRBV2; 7 bases line up with TRBD1. Sequencing used PBMCs. This TCR was sampled from a woman between 40 and 55 years old in good health and CMV-seronegative. This CDR3 reads CASGPGGEKLFF. In nucleotides, the CDR3 is TGTGCCAGCGGTCCAGGGGGGGAAAAACTGTTTTTT.